The 14 T cell receptor beta chains reported below all come from one sample, sequenced in a study of spatial heterogeneity in lung cancer. TCRdb reprocessed the 5' RACE reads with MiXCR, giving one entry per CDR3 protein. Of about 38,000 distinct CDR3 sequences listed, around 7.2% are singletons. The time point was: sample taken at primary tumor resection. The sequences come from PBMCs, collected at surgery. All receptors come from a male donor with early-stage non-small cell lung cancer.

The sample holds many counts of this clonotype. The chain is built from TRBV7-9 and TRBJ1-4; unclear D gene. The germline V gene has CDR1 SEHNR and CDR2 FQNEAQ (reference sequence). The CDR3 loop spans 12 amino acids. V was cut by 5 bases and J by 8 bases, with 9 bases left in between. The CDR3 reads CASSLLTEKLFF. The CDR3 region has the DNA TGTGCCAGCAGCCTACTGACCGAAAAACTGTTTTTT. The full variable domain, completed using reference TRBV7-9 and TRBJ1-4, is DTGVSQNPRHKITKRGQNVTFRCDPISEHNRLYWYRQTLGQGPEFLTYFQNEAQLEKSRLLSDRFSAERPKGSFSTLEIQRTEQGDSAMYLCASSLLTEKLFFGSGTQLSVL.

Details on this clonotype: A much more abundant neighbour one base away suggests this may be a read error. The rearrangement uses TRBV2 and TRBJ2-5, with 8 bases lining up with TRBD1. CDR3 size: 15 residues. Germline values: CDR1 SNHLY, CDR2 FYNNEI. V lost 8 bases, J lost 6 bases, and 14 bases stayed unmatched. CDR3 DNA sequence: TGTGCCAGCGGTGTTGAACAGGGGGTTTGGAAGACCCAGTACTTC. Encoded protein: CASGVEQGVWKTQYF.

This clonotype was counted only a few times. The rearrangement links TRBV20-1 to TRBJ2-7, with TRBD2 matching over 10 bases. The CDR3 runs 12 residues. J lost 10 bases, V lost 3 bases, and 6 bases had no gene match. The germline CDR1 and CDR2 sequences are DFQATT and SNEGSKA (reference sequence). The DNA of the CDR3 is TGCAGTGCTAGCTCTAGCGGGGGTGCTCAGTACTTC. Translating it yields CSASSSGGAQYF.

This clonotype was counted ten times or more. V gene TRBV27 combines with J gene TRBJ2-1, with TRBD1 as a possible D gene (6 bases). The germline gives CDR1 MNHEY, CDR2 SMNVEV (reference sequence). V lost 5 bases to trimming and J lost 5 bases, with 16 bases between them. The CDR3 sequence is 15 residues long. For the CDR3, the DNA is TGTGCCAGCAGTCCAGGGGCCTATACAAACAATGAGCAGTTCTTC. It codes for CASSPGAYTNNEQFF.

A few counts support this clonotype. This chain connects TRBV5-1 to TRBJ1-1; the D gene is possibly TRBD1 (5 bases). CDR1 and CDR2 (germline): SGHRS, YFSETQ. The CDR3 contains 17 residues. The V gene lost 5 bases and the J gene lost 4 bases, with 24 bases spanning the gap. CDR3 protein: CASSTIPGPPALTEAFF. CDR3 nucleotide sequence: TGCGCCAGCAGTACAATTCCGGGGCCCCCCGCGCTCACTGAAGCTTTCTTT.

In this sample, this clonotype turned up many times. The V call is TRBV11-3, the J call TRBJ2-1, with 10 bases aligning to TRBD2. V shed 4 bases and J 9 bases; nucleotides not matched to a gene: 3. Germline V gene lookup returns CDR1 SGHNT and CDR2 YENEEA. The CDR3 is 13 amino acids. The CDR3 coding sequence is TGTGCCAGCAGCTCAACTAGCGGGGCTGAGCAGTTCTTC. Amino acid sequence: CASSSTSGAEQFF.

A remark on this clonotype: This may be a read error: a much more frequent sequence differs by one nucleotide. The V and J genes are TRBV6-5 and TRBJ2-1; 13 nucleotides agree with TRBD2. The V gene end was trimmed by 4 bases and the J gene end by 12 bases; junction bases not matched to a gene: 9. This CDR3 comprises 15 residues. From germline, CDR1 is MNHEY and CDR2 SVGAGI. The CDR3 region is CASSSTSGGAYAQFF. The CDR3, as DNA: TGTGCCAGCAGTTCAACTAGCGGGGGGGCTTATGCGCAGTTCTTC.

This clonotype has at least ten counts. CDR3 sequence (DNA): TGCGCCAGCAGCCTACGCACGGACGGGGAAAAACTGTTTTTT. It translates to CASSLRTDGEKLFF. This rearrangement joins TRBV5-1 to TRBJ1-4, with unresolved D. The CDR3 loop spans 14 amino acids. Trimming pared 4 bases from V and 8 bases from J, leaving 15 bases between. Germline lookup yields CDR1 SGHRS and CDR2 YFSETQ.

V and J are TRBV18 and TRBJ1-1; 8 bases align to TRBD1. The V and J ends lost 0 bases and 5 bases, in that order; junction bases with no gene match: 5. Germline V lookup: CDR1 KGHSH, CDR2 LQKENI. This CDR3 contains 15 residues. The CDR3 nucleotides read TGTGCCAGCTCACCACCTTTACAGGGGGGAACTGAAGCTTTCTTT. Its translation is CASSPPLQGGTEAFF.

This chain uses TRBV3-1 with TRBJ2-2; D is possibly TRBD1 or TRBD2 (5 bases each). The CDR3 covers 17 residues. With 1 base removed from V and 4 bases from J, the gap between germline ends came to 16 bases. Germline assignment: CDR1 LGHDT and CDR2 YNNKEL (reference sequence). CDR3 nucleotide sequence: TGTGCCAGCAGCCAAGCGGGCCAAGGGACGGGCACCGGGGAGCTGTTTTTT. Translated: CASSQAGQGTGTGELFF.

The J gene is TRBJ2-1, the V gene TRBV10-3; weak D call: TRBD2 (6 bases). The CDR3 is 20 amino acids. Germline CDR1 is ENHRY and CDR2 is SYGVKD. The germline V and J ends were trimmed by 1 base and 0 bases, with 22 bases remaining between them. The CDR3 spells CAISELPGLGKMSSYNEQFF. CDR3 nucleotide sequence: TGTGCCATCAGTGAGTTGCCGGGACTGGGAAAAATGAGCTCCTACAATGAGCAGTTCTTC.

The chain uses TRBV5-5 and TRBJ2-2; 8 bases fit TRBD1. The germline CDR1 and CDR2 sequences are SGHKS and YYEKEE (reference sequence). The CDR3 contains 15 residues. V shed 2 bases, J shed 6 bases, and the junction held 6 bases outside the gene matches. The CDR3 loop reads CASSFSGGNAGELFF. The CDR3 DNA reads TGTGCCAGCAGCTTTTCAGGGGGCAACGCCGGGGAGCTGTTTTTT.

This clonotype was seen more than once but under ten times. This rearrangement joins TRBV9 to TRBJ2-7; the D gene is possibly TRBD1 (5 bases). V was cut by 0 bases and J by 1 base, with 17 bases left in between. CDR1 is SGDLS and CDR2 is YYNGEE in the germline V gene. CDR3 length: 17 residues. For the CDR3, the DNA is TGTGCCAGCAGCGTAGGAGCCCACCTAAGGGGATCCTACGAGCAGTACTTC. Protein: CASSVGAHLRGSYEQYF.

The chain joins TRBV12-3 or TRBV12-4 to TRBJ2-3, with 11 nucleotides matching TRBD2. The CDR3 extends over 15 amino acids. The V gene end was trimmed by 1 base and the J gene end by 4 bases; junction bases not matched to a gene: 1. CDR3 in amino acids: CASSLELAGADTQYF. The CDR3 DNA follows: TGTGCCAGCAGTTTAGAACTAGCGGGAGCAGATACGCAGTATTTT.